These 25 T cell receptor beta chains were sequenced from one sample in a study of blood T cell repertoires in COVID-19 (dated by TCRdb to 2020 to 2021). Libraries were made using the immunoSEQ multiplex PCR assay. TCRdb mirrors the immuneACCESS table, restricted to in-frame sequences. Some clones are absent from its copies; in checked studies, under half trace to an unresolved V gene, and the reason for the others is unknown. Here the sample has more than 150,000 clones; around 83% occur a single time. The ten largest make up 9.8% of the sample. The material sequenced was peripheral blood. These receptors came from a woman in her forties or fifties with acute or convalescent COVID-19.

The chain combines TRBV7-2 with TRBJ2-7, with TRBD1 matching over 7 bases. CDR1 and CDR2 (germline): SGHTA, FQGNSA. The junction had 5 bases not matched to a gene; V was cut back by 0 bases and J by 0 bases. The CDR3 loop spans 16 amino acids. CDR3 protein: CASSLAVRGYSYEQYF. Here the CDR3 DNA reads TGTGCCAGCAGCTTAGCGGTCAGGGGGTACTCCTACGAGCAGTACTTC.

V and J are TRBV7-2 and TRBJ2-7, with TRBD1 matching 7 bases. CDR3 length: 16 amino acids. The junction had 9 bases not matched to a gene; V was cut back by 4 bases and J by 0 bases. Germline assignment: CDR1 SGHTA and CDR2 FQGNSA. CDR3 region: CASSSQGLGISYEQYF. In DNA form, the CDR3 reads TGTGCCAGCAGCTCACAGGGGTTGGGGATCTCCTACGAGCAGTACTTC. The full variable domain, rest sourced from reference TRBV7-2 and TRBJ2-7, is GAGVSQSPSNKVTEKGKDVELRCDPISGHTALYWYRQSLGQGLEFLIYFQGNSAPDKSGLPSDRFSAERTGGSVSTLTIQRTQQEDSAVYLCASSSQGLGISYEQYFGPGTRLTVT.

This chain connects TRBV10-2 to TRBJ1-2, with D possibly matching TRBD1 (6 bases). Trimming took off 0 bases at V and 4 bases at J, with 18 bases between the two ends. Germline CDR1 is WSHSY and CDR2 is SAAADI. The CDR3 length is 17 residues. The CDR3 here is CASSESRGQGLSYGYTF. CDR3 bases: TGCGCCAGCAGTGAGTCCCGAGGGCAGGGGTTATCCTATGGCTACACCTTC.

The V gene is TRBV6-2 or TRBV6-3, the J gene TRBJ1-4; tentative D call: TRBD1 (5 bases). Germline V gene lookup returns CDR1 MNHEY and CDR2 SVGEGT. V was trimmed by 6 bases and J by 5 bases, leaving 16 bases between them. The CDR3 spans 15 residues. Written as DNA, the CDR3 is TGTGCCAGCAGCACTGACAGCTCCTACAATGAAAAACTGTTTTTT. Its protein product is CASSTDSSYNEKLFF.

The chain joins TRBV7-8 to TRBJ2-1; 11 bases line up with TRBD2. The CDR3 spans 15 residues. CDR1 is SGHVS, CDR2 FQNEAQ, per germline. The V segment lost 3 bases and the J segment 7 bases; nucleotides outside the gene matches: 5. The CDR3 protein is CASSLGPSGRNEQFF. CDR3 nucleotide sequence: TGTGCCAGCAGCTTGGGCCCTAGCGGGAGGAATGAGCAGTTCTTC.

The V and J genes are TRBV4-1 and TRBJ1-5; a possible D gene is TRBD1 (5 bases). The CDR3 is made up of 14 amino acids. V lost 4 bases to trimming and J lost 4 bases, with 11 bases between them. Looked up from germline, CDR1 is MGHRA and CDR2 is YSYEKL. This CDR3 is CASSPRQPNQPQHF. The CDR3 bases are TGCGCCAGCAGCCCCCGACAGCCGAATCAGCCCCAGCATTTT.

The chain joins TRBV6-4 to TRBJ1-5; tentative D call: TRBD1 (6 bases). The CDR3 loop spans 13 amino acids. From germline, CDR1 is MRHNA and CDR2 SNTAGT. The V and J ends lost 5 bases and 7 bases respectively, with 12 bases between them. The CDR3, as DNA: TGTGCCAGCAGTCCAGGGGCGAGGCAGCCCCAGCATTTT. It codes for CASSPGARQPQHF.

This clone came up a few times. The rearrangement links TRBV5-1 to TRBJ1-1, with 7 nucleotides matching TRBD1. This CDR3 contains 13 residues. Germline V gene sequence: CDR1 SGHRS, CDR2 YFSETQ. V lost 4 bases to trimming and J lost 8 bases; unmatched junction nucleotides: 8. The CDR3 DNA reads TGCGCCAGCAGCGGACGGACAGGTTACGAAGCTTTCTTT. It specifies CASSGRTGYEAFF.

For the CDR3, the DNA is TGTGCCAGCAGCCAAGGACAGGGAAGCCGAAAACAGCATTTT. This sequence encodes CASSQGQGSRKQHF. This sequence joins TRBV4-2 and TRBJ1-5, with 7 bases aligning to TRBD1. Looked up from germline, CDR1 is LGHNA and CDR2 is YNFKEQ. This CDR3 region has 14 residues. V was pared by 1 base and J by 13 bases, with 10 bases of the junction left unmatched.

The CDR3 bases are TGCAGCGTTGGGTCGACTAGCGGGGGTACAGATACGCAGTATTTT. Translating gives CSVGSTSGGTDTQYF. J is TRBJ2-3 and V is TRBV29-1; 12 bases are shared with TRBD2. The germline CDR1 and CDR2 sequences are SQVTM and ANQGSEA. After removal of 4 bases from V and 3 bases from J, the junction contained 5 bases not matched to a gene. The CDR3 is 15 residues long.

The chain is built from TRBV30 and TRBJ1-6; the D gene is possibly TRBD1 (6 bases). The CDR3 has 15 amino acids. V lost 2 bases, J lost 2 bases, and 10 bases lay in between. CDR1 is GTSNPN and CDR2 is SVGIG in the germline V gene (reference sequence). The CDR3 loop is CAWSTGGTYNSPLHF. Here the CDR3 DNA reads TGTGCCTGGAGTACGGGGGGCACCTATAATTCACCCCTCCACTTT.

This clone was detected a few times. The chain recombines TRBV21-1 with TRBJ2-3; the D call TRBD2 from the table was never checked on the DNA. TRBV21-1 is a recognized pseudogene. The CDR3 covers 21 residues. In nucleotides, the CDR3 is TGTGCCAGCAGCAATTTGGGGGGAAAACTAGCGGGGATCCCAGGCACAGATACGCAGTATTTT. Translation gives CASSNLGGKLAGIPGTDTQYF.

The chain employs TRBV19 and TRBJ2-2; 9 nucleotides agree with TRBD2. Germline assignment: CDR1 LNHDA and CDR2 SQIVND (reference sequence). The CDR3 contains 14 residues. Trimming took 6 bases from V and 6 from J; bases not matched to a gene: 5. In nucleotides, the CDR3 is TGTGCCAGTAGGAGCGGGGGGAGGCCCGGGGAGCTGTTTTTT. Translated: CASRSGGRPGELFF.

The J gene is TRBJ1-5, the V gene TRBV6-5; TRBD1 agrees at 9 bases. Germline V gives CDR1 MNHEY, CDR2 SVGAGI. The trim removed 0 bases at V and 4 bases at J, leaving 1 base unmatched. The CDR3 length is 15 residues. The CDR3 nucleotides are TGTGCCAGCAGTTACTCGACAGGGGGAAATCAGCCCCAGCATTTT. This sequence encodes CASSYSTGGNQPQHF.

For this clone: One end of the junction is discordant with germline, which a read error may explain. CDR3 coding DNA: TGTGCCAGCAGTGTAGCGTCTACTAGCACAGATACGCAGTATTTT. Amino acid sequence: CASSVASTSTDTQYF. This chain uses TRBV9 with TRBJ2-3, with D possibly matching TRBD2 (5 bases). This CDR3 comprises 15 residues. Germline CDR1 reads SGDLS; CDR2 reads YYNGEE.

The chain is built from TRBV6-2 or TRBV6-3 and TRBJ2-1; no clear D gene. Trimming pared 5 bases from V and 3 bases from J, leaving 11 bases between. Per the germline V gene, CDR1 is MNHEY and CDR2 is SVGEGT. The CDR3 has 14 amino acids. In DNA, the CDR3 is TGTGCCAGCAGTCATACCCTAGGCTACAATGAGCAGTTCTTC. Its translation is CASSHTLGYNEQFF.

V and J are TRBV4-1 and TRBJ1-4; TRBD1 agrees at 7 bases. V gave up 3 bases and J gave up 6 bases; unmatched junction bases: 13. This CDR3 region has 17 residues. Germline-derived CDR1 and CDR2 are MGHRA and YSYEKL. The CDR3 coding sequence is TGCGCCAGCAGCCAGGGACAGCCACGCCGAGGCGATGAAAAACTGTTTTTT. Translating gives CASSQGQPRRGDEKLFF.

The chain employs TRBV6-5 and TRBJ2-7; possibly TRBD2 for D (5 bases). Deletions cut 6 bases from V and 3 bases from J, with 12 bases between. The CDR3 extends over 13 amino acids. Germline CDR1 reads MNHEY; CDR2 reads SVGAGI. The CDR3 sequence is CASSTAGHYEQYF. CDR3 DNA: TGTGCCAGCAGCACGGCGGGCCACTACGAGCAGTACTTC.

This clone is judged medium-sized. The V gene is TRBV3-1 (or the pseudogene TRBV3-2), the J gene TRBJ2-1, with D perhaps TRBD2 (6 bases). V was clipped by 2 bases and J by 4 bases, with 12 bases between them. The CDR3 covers 15 residues. Germline lookup yields CDR1 LGHDT and CDR2 YNNKEL (reference sequence). CDR3 in amino acids: CASSQISGTYNEQFF. The CDR3, as DNA: TGTGCCAGCAGCCAAATTAGCGGAACTTACAATGAGCAGTTCTTC.

The rearrangement uses TRBV5-6 and TRBJ2-2; TRBD1 aligns across 7 bases. The V segment lost 2 bases and the J segment 2 bases; nucleotides outside the gene matches: 3. CDR1 is SGHDT, CDR2 YYEEEE, per germline. The CDR3 consists of 15 residues. The CDR3 nucleotides read TGTGCCAGCAGCTTCGGGACAGTTAACACCGGGGAGCTGTTTTTT. Translation gives CASSFGTVNTGELFF.

This chain connects TRBV10-3 to TRBJ1-5, with a possible D match to TRBD1 (6 bases). Trimming left V 10 bases short and J 3 bases short, with 13 bases between. Germline CDR1 ENHRY, CDR2 SYGVKD. This CDR3 has 13 residues. DNA of the CDR3: TGTGCCAGCCACCGGGACACCAATCAGCCCCAGCATTTT. Its translation: CASHRDTNQPQHF.

This rearrangement joins TRBV7-8 to TRBJ2-3, with TRBD2 identical over 7 bases. The CDR3 runs 17 residues. Germline lookup yields CDR1 SGHVS and CDR2 FQNEAQ. The V and J ends lost 4 bases and 0 bases, in that order; junction bases with no gene match: 10. The CDR3 loop reads CASSSGGGPRSTDTQYF. The CDR3 bases are TGTGCCAGCAGCTCCGGCGGGGGTCCGAGAAGCACAGATACGCAGTATTTT.

V gene TRBV3-1 (or the pseudogene TRBV3-2) combines with J gene TRBJ1-1; the D gene is possibly TRBD1 (6 bases). This CDR3 comprises 14 residues. Trimming stripped 5 bases from V and 4 bases from J, with 14 bases between. CDR1 is LGHDT, CDR2 YNNKEL, per germline (reference sequence). CDR3 sequence (DNA): TGTGCCAGCAGCTACCCAGGGGCAGGCACTGAAGCTTTCTTT. This gives the protein CASSYPGAGTEAFF.

This chain connects TRBV15 to TRBJ1-1, with 8 bases matching TRBD1. CDR3 size: 15 residues. After removal of 1 base from V and 1 base from J, the junction contained 2 bases not matched to a gene. Germline V gene lookup returns CDR1 LNHNV and CDR2 YYDKDF (reference sequence). This CDR3 reads CATSRGGQANTEAFF. DNA of the CDR3: TGTGCCACCAGCAGAGGGGGACAGGCGAACACTGAAGCTTTCTTT.

The chain links TRBV5-8 to TRBJ2-1; TRBD2 might be the D (5 bases). Germline assignment: CDR1 SGHTS and CDR2 YDEGEE. V was clipped by 1 base and J by 6 bases, with 14 bases between them. The CDR3 is made up of 15 amino acids. CDR3 sequence: CASSLRSGITNEQFF. The CDR3 nucleotides are TGTGCCAGCAGCTTGAGAAGCGGTATCACCAATGAGCAGTTCTTC.